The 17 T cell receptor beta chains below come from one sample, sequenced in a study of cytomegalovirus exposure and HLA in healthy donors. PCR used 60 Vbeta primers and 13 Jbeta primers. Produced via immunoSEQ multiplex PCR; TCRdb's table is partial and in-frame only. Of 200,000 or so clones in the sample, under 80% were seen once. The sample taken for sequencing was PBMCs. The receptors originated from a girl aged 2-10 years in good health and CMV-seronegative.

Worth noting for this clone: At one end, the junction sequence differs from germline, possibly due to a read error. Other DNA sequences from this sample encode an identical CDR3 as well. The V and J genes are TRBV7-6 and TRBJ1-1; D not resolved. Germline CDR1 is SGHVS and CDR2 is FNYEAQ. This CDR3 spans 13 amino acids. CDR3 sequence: CASSLELNTEAFF. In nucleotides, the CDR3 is TGTGCCAGCAGTTTAGAGCTGAACACTGAAGCTTTCTTT.

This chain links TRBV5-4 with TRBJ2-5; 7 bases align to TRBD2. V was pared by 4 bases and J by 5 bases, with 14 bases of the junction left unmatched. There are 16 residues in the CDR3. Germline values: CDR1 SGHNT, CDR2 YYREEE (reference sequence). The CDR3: CASSPGGTIRRETQYF. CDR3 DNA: TGTGCCAGCAGCCCTGGCGGGACTATTCGGAGGGAGACCCAGTACTTC.

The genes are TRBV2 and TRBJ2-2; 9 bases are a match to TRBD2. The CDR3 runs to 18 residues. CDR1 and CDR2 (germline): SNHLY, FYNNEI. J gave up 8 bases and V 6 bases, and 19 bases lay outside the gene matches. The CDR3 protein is CASRQVASGRLGRGELFF. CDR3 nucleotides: TGTGCCAGCAGACAGGTCGCGAGCGGGAGGCTCGGGCGGGGGGAGCTGTTTTTT.

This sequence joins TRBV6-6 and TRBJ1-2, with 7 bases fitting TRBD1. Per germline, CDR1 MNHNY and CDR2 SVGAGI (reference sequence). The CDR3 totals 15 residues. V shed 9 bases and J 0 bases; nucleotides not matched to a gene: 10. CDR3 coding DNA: TGTGCCAGTCGCCCGGGACAGCAGGCTAACTATGGCTACACCTTC. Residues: CASRPGQQANYGYTF.

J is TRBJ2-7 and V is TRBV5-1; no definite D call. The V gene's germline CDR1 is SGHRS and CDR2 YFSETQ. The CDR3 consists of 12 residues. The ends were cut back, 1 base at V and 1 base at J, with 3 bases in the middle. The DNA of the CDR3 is TGCGCCAGCAGCTTGACATCCTACGAGCAGTACTTC. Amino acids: CASSLTSYEQYF.

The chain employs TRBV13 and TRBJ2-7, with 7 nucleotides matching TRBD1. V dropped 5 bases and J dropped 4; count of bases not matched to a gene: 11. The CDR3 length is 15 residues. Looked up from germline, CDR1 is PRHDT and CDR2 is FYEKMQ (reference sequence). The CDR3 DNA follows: TGTGCCAGCAGCCTACGGACAGGAATCTCGTACGAGCAGTACTTC. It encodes CASSLRTGISYEQYF.

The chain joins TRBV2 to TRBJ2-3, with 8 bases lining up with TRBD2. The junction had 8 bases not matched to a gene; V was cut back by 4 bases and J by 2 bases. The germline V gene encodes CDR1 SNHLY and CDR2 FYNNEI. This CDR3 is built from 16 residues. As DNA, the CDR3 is TGTGCCAGCAGTGGATTAGCGGGACACCTCACAGATACGCAGTATTTT. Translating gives CASSGLAGHLTDTQYF.

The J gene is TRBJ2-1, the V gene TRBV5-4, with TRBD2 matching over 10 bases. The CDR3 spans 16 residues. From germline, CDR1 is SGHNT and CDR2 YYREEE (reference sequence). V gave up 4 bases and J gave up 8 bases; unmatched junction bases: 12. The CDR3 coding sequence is TGTGCCAGCAGCCCTCTCGTAGCGGGAGGATTCGATGAGCAGTTCTTC. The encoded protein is CASSPLVAGGFDEQFF. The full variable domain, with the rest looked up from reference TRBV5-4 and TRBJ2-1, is ETGVTQSPTHLIKTRGQQVTLRCSSQSGHNTVSWYQQALGQGPQFIFQYYREEENGRGNFPPRFSGLQFPNYSSELNVNALELDDSALYLCASSPLVAGGFDEQFFGPGTRLTVL.

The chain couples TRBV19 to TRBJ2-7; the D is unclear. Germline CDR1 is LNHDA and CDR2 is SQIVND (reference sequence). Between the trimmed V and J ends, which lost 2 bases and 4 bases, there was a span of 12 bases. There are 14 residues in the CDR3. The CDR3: CASSIYYESYEQYF. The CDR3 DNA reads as TGTGCCAGTAGTATATATTATGAGAGTTACGAGCAGTACTTC.

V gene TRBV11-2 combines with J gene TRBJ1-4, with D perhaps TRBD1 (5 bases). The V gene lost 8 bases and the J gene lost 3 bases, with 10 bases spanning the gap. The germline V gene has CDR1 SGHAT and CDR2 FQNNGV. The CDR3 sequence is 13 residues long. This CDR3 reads CASGGVSNEKLFF. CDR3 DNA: TGTGCCAGCGGGGGGGTCTCTAATGAAAAACTGTTTTTT.

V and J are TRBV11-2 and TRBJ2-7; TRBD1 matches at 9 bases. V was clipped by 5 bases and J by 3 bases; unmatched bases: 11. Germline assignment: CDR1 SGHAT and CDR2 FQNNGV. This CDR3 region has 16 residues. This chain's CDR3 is CASSLFWDREFYEQYF. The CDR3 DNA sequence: TGTGCCAGCAGCCTATTTTGGGACAGGGAATTCTACGAGCAGTACTTC. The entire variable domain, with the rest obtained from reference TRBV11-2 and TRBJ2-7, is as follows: EAGVAQSPRYKIIEKRQSVAFWCNPISGHATLYWYQQILGQGPKLLIQFQNNGVVDDSQLPKDRFSAERLKGVDSTLKIQPAKLEDSAVYLCASSLFWDREFYEQYFGPGTRLTVT.

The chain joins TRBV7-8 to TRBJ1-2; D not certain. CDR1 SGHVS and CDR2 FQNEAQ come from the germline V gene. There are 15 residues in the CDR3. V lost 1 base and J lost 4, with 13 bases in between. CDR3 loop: CASSLGTSRGYGYTF. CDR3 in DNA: TGTGCCAGCAGCTTAGGGACGTCCCGGGGCTATGGCTACACCTTC.

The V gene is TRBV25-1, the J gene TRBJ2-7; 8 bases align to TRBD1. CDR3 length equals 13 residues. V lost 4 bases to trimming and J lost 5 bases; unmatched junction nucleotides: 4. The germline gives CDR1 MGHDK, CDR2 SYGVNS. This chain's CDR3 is CASSGPGQDEQYF. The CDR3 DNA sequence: TGTGCCAGCAGTGGTCCGGGACAGGACGAGCAGTACTTC.

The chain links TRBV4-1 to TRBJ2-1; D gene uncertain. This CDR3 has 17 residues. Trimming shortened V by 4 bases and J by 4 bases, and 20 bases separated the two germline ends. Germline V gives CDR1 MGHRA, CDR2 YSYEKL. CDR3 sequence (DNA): TGCGCCAGCAGCCGCGTTGTGCGTACCTCAAATTACAATGAGCAGTTCTTC. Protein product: CASSRVVRTSNYNEQFF.

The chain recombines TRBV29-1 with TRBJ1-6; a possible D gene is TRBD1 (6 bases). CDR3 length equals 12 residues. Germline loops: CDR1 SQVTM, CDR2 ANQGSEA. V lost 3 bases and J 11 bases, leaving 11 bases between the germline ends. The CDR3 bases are TGCAGCGTTGATTTGGGGGCACCACCCCTCCACTTT. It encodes CSVDLGAPPLHF.

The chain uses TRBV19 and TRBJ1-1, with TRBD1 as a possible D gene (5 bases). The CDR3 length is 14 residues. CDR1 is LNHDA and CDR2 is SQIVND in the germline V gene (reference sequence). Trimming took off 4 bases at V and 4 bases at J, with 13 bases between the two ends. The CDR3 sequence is CASSKRGRGTEAFF. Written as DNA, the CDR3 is TGTGCCAGTAGTAAGCGGGGAAGGGGCACTGAAGCTTTCTTT. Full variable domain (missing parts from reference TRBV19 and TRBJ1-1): DGGITQSPKYLFRKEGQNVTLSCEQNLNHDAMYWYRQDPGQGLRLIYYSQIVNDFQKGDIAEGYSVSREKKESFPLTVTSAQKNPTAFYLCASSKRGRGTEAFFGQGTRLTVV.

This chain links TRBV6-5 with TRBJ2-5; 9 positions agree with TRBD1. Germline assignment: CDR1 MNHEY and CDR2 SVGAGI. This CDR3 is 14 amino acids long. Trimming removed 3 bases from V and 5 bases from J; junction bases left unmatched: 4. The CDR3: CASSYGTGHETQYF. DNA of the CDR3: TGTGCCAGCAGTTATGGGACAGGGCACGAGACCCAGTACTTC.